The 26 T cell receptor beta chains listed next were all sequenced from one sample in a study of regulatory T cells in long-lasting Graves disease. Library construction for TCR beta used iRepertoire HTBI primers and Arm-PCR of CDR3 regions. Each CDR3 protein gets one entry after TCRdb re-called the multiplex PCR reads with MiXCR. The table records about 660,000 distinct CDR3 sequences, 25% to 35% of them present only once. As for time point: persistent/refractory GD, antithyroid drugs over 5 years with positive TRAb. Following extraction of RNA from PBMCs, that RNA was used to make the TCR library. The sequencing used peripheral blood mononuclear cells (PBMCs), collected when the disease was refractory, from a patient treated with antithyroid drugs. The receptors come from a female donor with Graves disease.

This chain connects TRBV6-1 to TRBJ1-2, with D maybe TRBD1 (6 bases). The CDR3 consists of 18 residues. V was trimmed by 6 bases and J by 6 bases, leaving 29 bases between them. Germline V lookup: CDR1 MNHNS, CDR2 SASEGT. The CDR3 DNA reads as TGTGCCAGCAGACCATCGCGTGGGGGGCGCCGCTCTACTAATGGCTACACCTTC. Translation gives CASRPSRGGRRSTNGYTF.

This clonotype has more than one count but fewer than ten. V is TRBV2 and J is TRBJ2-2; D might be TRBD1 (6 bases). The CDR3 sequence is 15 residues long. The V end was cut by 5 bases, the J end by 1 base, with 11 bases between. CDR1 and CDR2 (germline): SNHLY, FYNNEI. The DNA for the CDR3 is TGTGCCAGCAGTCGGGGCAGGGGGAACACCGGGGAGCTGTTTTTT. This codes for CASSRGRGNTGELFF.

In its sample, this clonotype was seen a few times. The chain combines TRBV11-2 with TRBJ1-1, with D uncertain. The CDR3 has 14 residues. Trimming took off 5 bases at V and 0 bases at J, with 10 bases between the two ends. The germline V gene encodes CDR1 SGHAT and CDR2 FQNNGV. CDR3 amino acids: CASSTNNMNTEAFF. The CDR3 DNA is TGTGCCAGCAGCACCAATAACATGAACACTGAAGCTTTCTTT.

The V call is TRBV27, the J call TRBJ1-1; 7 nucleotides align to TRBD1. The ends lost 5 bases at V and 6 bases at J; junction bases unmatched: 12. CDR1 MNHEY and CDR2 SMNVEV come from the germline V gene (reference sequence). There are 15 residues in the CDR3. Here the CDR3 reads CASSPPRQGGAEAFF. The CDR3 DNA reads TGTGCCAGCAGTCCCCCAAGACAGGGCGGCGCTGAAGCTTTCTTT.

The CDR3 DNA is TGTGCCAGCAGCATGCTCACAGGGGAAGCTTTCTTT. Amino acids: CASSMLTGEAFF. This chain links TRBV9 with TRBJ1-1; D is possibly TRBD1 (6 bases). CDR3 length: 12 residues. CDR1 is SGDLS and CDR2 is YYNGEE in the germline V gene. V dropped 4 bases and J dropped 8 bases, with 12 bases sitting between them.

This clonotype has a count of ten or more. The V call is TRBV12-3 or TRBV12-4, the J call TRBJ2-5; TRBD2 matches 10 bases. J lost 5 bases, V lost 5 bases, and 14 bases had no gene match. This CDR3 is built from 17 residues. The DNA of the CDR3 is TGTGCCAGCAGTCCTGGGGCTAGCGGGAGAAGGGGGGAGACCCAGTACTTC. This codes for CASSPGASGRRGETQYF.

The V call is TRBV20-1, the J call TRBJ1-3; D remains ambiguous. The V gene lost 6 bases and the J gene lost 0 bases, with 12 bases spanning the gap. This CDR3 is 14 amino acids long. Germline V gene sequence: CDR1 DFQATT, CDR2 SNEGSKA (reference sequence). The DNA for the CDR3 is TGCAGTGCGCGGGTACCGAGCTCTGGAAACACCATATATTTT. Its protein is CSARVPSSGNTIYF.

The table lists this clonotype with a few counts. The chain's CDR3 is CASSPEQGMGGNEQFF. In nucleotides, the CDR3 is TGTGCCAGCAGCCCGGAACAGGGTATGGGAGGGAATGAGCAGTTCTTC. This chain links TRBV11-3 with TRBJ2-1; a possible D gene is TRBD2 (7 bases). Germline V gene sequence: CDR1 SGHNT, CDR2 YENEEA. The CDR3 runs to 16 residues. Between the trimmed V and J ends, which lost 5 bases and 7 bases, there was a span of 21 bases.

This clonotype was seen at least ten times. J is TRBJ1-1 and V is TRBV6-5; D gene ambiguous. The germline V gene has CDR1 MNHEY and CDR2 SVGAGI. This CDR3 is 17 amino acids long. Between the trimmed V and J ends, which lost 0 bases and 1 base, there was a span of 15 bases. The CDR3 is CASSYSHGPLQNTEAFF. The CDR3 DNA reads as TGTGCCAGCAGTTACTCTCACGGGCCCTTGCAGAACACTGAAGCTTTCTTT.

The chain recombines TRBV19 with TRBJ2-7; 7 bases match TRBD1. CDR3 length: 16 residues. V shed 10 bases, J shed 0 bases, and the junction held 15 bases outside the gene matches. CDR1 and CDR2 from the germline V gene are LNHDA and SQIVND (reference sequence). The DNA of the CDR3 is TGTGCCACCAAGGACAGGAACCAACCTCTCTCCTACGAGCAGTACTTC. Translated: CATKDRNQPLSYEQYF.

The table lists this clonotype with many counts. CDR3 nucleotides: TGTGCCAGCAGCTCCGCGGTCCGACTAGCGGGAGGTGACTACGAGCAGTACTTC. Its translation: CASSSAVRLAGGDYEQYF. The chain combines TRBV7-3 with TRBJ2-7, with TRBD2 matching 13 bases. V lost 4 bases and J lost 3; bases outside the gene matches: 12. Germline V gives CDR1 SGHTA, CDR2 FQGTGA. The CDR3 is made up of 18 amino acids.

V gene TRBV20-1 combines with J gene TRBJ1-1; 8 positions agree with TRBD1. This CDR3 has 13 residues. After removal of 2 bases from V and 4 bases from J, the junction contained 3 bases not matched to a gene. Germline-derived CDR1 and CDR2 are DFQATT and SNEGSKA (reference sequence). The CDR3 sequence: CSARQGAITEAFF. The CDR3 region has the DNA TGCAGTGCTAGACAGGGGGCGATCACTGAAGCTTTCTTT.

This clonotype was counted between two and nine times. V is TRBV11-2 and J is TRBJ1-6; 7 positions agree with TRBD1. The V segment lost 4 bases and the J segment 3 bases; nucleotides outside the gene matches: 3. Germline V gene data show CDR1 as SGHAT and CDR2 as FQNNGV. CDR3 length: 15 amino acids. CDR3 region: CASSWDSLYNSPLHF. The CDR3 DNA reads TGTGCCAGCAGCTGGGACAGCCTCTATAATTCACCCCTCCACTTT.

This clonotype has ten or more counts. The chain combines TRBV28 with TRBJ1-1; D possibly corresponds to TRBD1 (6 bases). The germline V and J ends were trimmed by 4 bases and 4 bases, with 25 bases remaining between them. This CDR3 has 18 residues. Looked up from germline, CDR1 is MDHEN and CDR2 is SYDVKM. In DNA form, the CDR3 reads TGTGCCAGCAGTTACGAAGGGGGGTCGGGGAGACTGGGCACTGAAGCTTTCTTT. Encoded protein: CASSYEGGSGRLGTEAFF.

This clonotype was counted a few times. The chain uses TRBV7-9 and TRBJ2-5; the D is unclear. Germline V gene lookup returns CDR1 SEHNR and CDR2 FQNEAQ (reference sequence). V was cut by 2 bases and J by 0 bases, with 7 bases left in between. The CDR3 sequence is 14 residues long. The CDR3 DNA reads TGTGCCAGCAGCTTACGGAGTTACCAAGAGACCCAGTACTTC. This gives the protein CASSLRSYQETQYF.

The DNA of the CDR3 is TGTGCCATCAGTGCAGTGGGGGAGAACACTGAAGCTTTCTTT. Protein sequence: CAISAVGENTEAFF. The V call is TRBV10-3, the J call TRBJ1-1; the D gene is possibly TRBD1 (5 bases). Germline V gene lookup returns CDR1 ENHRY and CDR2 SYGVKD. CDR3 size: 14 residues. V was pared by 4 bases and J by 1 base, with 10 bases between.

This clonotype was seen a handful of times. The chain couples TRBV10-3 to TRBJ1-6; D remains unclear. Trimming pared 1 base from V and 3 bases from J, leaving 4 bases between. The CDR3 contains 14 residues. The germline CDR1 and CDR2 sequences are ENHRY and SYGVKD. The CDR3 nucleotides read TGTGCCATCAGTGAGTTAGGCTATAATTCACCCCTCCACTTT. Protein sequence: CAISELGYNSPLHF.

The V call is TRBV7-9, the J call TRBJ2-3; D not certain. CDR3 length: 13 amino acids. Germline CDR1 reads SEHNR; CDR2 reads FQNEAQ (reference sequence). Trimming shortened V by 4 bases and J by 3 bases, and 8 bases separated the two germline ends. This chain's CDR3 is CASSSLVTDTQYF. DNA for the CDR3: TGTGCCAGCAGCTCCTTAGTGACAGATACGCAGTATTTT. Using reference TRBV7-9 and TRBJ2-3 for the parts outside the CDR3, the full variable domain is DTGVSQNPRHKITKRGQNVTFRCDPISEHNRLYWYRQTLGQGPEFLTYFQNEAQLEKSRLLSDRFSAERPKGSFSTLEIQRTEQGDSAMYLCASSSLVTDTQYFGPGTRLTVL.

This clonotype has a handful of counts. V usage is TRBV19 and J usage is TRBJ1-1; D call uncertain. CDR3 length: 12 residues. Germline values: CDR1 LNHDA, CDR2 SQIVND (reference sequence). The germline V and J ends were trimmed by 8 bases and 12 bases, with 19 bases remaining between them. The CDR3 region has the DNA TGTGCCAGTCAACCCGCGACACCGATTCCTTTCTTT. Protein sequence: CASQPATPIPFF.

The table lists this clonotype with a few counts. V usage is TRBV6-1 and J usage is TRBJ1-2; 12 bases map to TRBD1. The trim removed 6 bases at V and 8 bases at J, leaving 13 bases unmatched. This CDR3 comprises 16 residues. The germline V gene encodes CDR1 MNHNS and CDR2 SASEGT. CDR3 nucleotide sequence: TGTGCCAGCAGGCCTCAAGGGGGACAGGGGGCCTTAGGCTACACCTTC. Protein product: CASRPQGGQGALGYTF.

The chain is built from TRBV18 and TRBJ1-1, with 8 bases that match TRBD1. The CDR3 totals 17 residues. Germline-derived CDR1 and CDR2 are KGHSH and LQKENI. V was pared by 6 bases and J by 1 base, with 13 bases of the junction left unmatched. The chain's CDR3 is CASSPPRTGIRNTEAFF. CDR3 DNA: TGTGCCAGCTCGCCCCCCCGGACAGGGATAAGGAACACTGAAGCTTTCTTT.

CDR3 in amino acids: CASSMGRDTQYF. CDR3 in DNA: TGTGCCAGCAGTATGGGGAGAGATACGCAGTATTTT. The V and J genes are TRBV2 and TRBJ2-3, with TRBD2 as a possible D gene (5 bases). Trimming removed 5 bases from V and 5 bases from J, with 8 bases in between. The CDR3 contains 12 residues. Looked up from germline, CDR1 is SNHLY and CDR2 is FYNNEI.

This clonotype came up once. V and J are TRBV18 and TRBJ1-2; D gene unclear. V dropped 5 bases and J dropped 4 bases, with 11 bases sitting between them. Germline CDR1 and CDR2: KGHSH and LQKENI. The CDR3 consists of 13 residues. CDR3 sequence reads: CASSGDPLYGYTF. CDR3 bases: TGTGCCAGCTCAGGAGACCCTCTCTATGGCTACACCTTC.

DNA for the CDR3: TGTGCCAGCAGCACCCCCGGTGGGGGGAAAAACATTCAGTACTTC. Residues: CASSTPGGGKNIQYF. The chain joins TRBV7-9 to TRBJ2-4, with D tentatively TRBD2 (6 bases). V was pared by 5 bases and J by 4 bases, with 15 bases between. The CDR3 sequence is 15 residues long. The V gene's germline CDR1 is SEHNR and CDR2 FQNEAQ (reference sequence).

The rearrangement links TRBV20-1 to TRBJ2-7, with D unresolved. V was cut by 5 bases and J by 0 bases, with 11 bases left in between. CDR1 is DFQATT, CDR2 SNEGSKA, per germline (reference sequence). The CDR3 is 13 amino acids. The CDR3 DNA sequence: TGCAGTGCTCCTTCGCCTAACTCCTACGAGCAGTACTTC. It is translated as CSAPSPNSYEQYF.

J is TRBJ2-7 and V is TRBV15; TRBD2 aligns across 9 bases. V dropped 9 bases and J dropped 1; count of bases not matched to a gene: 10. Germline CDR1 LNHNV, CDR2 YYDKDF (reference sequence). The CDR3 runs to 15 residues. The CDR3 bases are TGTGCCACAAGTTTAGCGGGAGATAAGTCCTACGAGCAGTACTTC. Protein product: CATSLAGDKSYEQYF.